This is a list of T cell receptor beta chains from one sample in a study of T cells in Graves' hyperthyroidism and ophthalmopathy. One entry per CDR3 protein, called by TCRdb with MiXCR from the multiplex PCR reads. The table has 600,000 to 750,000 distinct CDR3 sequences, roughly a sixth seen once. Sequenced material: blood. The receptors were gathered from a man aged 50-59 years with Graves' hyperthyroidism. Each CDR3 is given with its conserved first and last residue. Each record gives: CDR3 DNA, CDR3 protein, D gene, J gene, V gene, clone size. A D gene is named only where the DNA matches it firmly. Expanded clones get a size class; other rows say once, few or many, or leave the size out.

cdr3_nt: TGCAGTGCTGGCACAGGGGGGGGAACCGAGCAGTACTTC; cdr3_aa: CSAGTGGGTEQYF; d_call: -; j_call: TRBJ2-7; v_call: TRBV20-1; clone_size: -
cdr3_nt: TGTGCCAGCAGTTCTACAGGGTGGGAGCAGTACTTC; cdr3_aa: CASSSTGWEQYF; d_call: -; j_call: TRBJ2-7; v_call: TRBV12-3/TRBV12-4; clone_size: many
cdr3_nt: TGCAGCGTTGATCAGGGGTGGGATGAGCAGTTCTTC; cdr3_aa: CSVDQGWDEQFF; d_call: -; j_call: TRBJ2-1; v_call: TRBV29-1; clone_size: few
cdr3_nt: TGTGCCAGCAACTTGGGAATCCCTGAAGCTTTCTTT; cdr3_aa: CASNLGIPEAFF; d_call: -; j_call: TRBJ1-1; v_call: TRBV2; clone_size: many
cdr3_nt: TGCAGTGCTAGTAAAGCGGACTCCACAGATACGCAGTATTTT; cdr3_aa: CSASKADSTDTQYF; d_call: -; j_call: TRBJ2-3; v_call: TRBV20-1; clone_size: many
cdr3_nt: TGTGCCAGCAGCTTAGGACAGGGCGGGAGGGCTTACAATGAGCAGTTCTTC; cdr3_aa: CASSLGQGGRAYNEQFF; d_call: -; j_call: TRBJ2-1; v_call: TRBV7-3; clone_size: many
cdr3_nt: TGCAGTGCTAGAGTTGGAGCCACGAGCTCCTACAATGAGCAGTTCTTC; cdr3_aa: CSARVGATSSYNEQFF; d_call: -; j_call: TRBJ2-1; v_call: TRBV20-1; clone_size: few
cdr3_nt: TGTGCCAGCAGAGGGACAGGGGGAGAAAGATTTAGCAATCAGCCCCAGCATTTT; cdr3_aa: CASRGTGGERFSNQPQHF; d_call: TRBD1; j_call: TRBJ1-5; v_call: TRBV6-2/TRBV6-3; clone_size: -
cdr3_nt: TGCGCCAGCAGCCCGGGACAGCTTCCCTACGAGCAGTACTTC; cdr3_aa: CASSPGQLPYEQYF; d_call: TRBD1; j_call: TRBJ2-7; v_call: TRBV5-1; clone_size: many
cdr3_nt: TGCGCCAGCAGCTGGGGACAGGGGGCGTCTCACAATGAGCAGTTCTTC; cdr3_aa: CASSWGQGASHNEQFF; d_call: TRBD1; j_call: TRBJ2-1; v_call: TRBV5-1; clone_size: -
cdr3_nt: TGCGCCAGCAGCTTGGAATGGAGCTCCTACAATGAGCAGTTCTTC; cdr3_aa: CASSLEWSSYNEQFF; d_call: -; j_call: TRBJ2-1; v_call: TRBV5-1; clone_size: many
cdr3_nt: TGTGCCTGGAGTGTAGCGGGGCTGATCCAAGAGACCCAGTACTTC; cdr3_aa: CAWSVAGLIQETQYF; d_call: TRBD2; j_call: TRBJ2-5; v_call: TRBV30; clone_size: -
cdr3_nt: TGTGCCAGCAGTTACTCGTGGTCTGGAAACACCATATATTTT; cdr3_aa: CASSYSWSGNTIYF; d_call: -; j_call: TRBJ1-3; v_call: TRBV6-6; clone_size: -
cdr3_nt: TGCAGTTTTTCGACTAGAGCGACGGTAGAGACCCAGTACTTC; cdr3_aa: CSFSTRATVETQYF; d_call: -; j_call: TRBJ2-5; v_call: TRBV20-1; clone_size: many
cdr3_nt: TGCGCCAGCAGCTCAATACCGGGGGGCAATGAGCAGTTCTTC; cdr3_aa: CASSSIPGGNEQFF; d_call: TRBD2; j_call: TRBJ2-1; v_call: TRBV5-5; clone_size: -
cdr3_nt: TGTGCCAGTAGTATCCAGACGCGCAATGAGCAGTTCTTC; cdr3_aa: CASSIQTRNEQFF; d_call: -; j_call: TRBJ2-1; v_call: TRBV19; clone_size: few
cdr3_nt: TGTGCCAGCAGTTACTCGATTAACAGTGGTAGCATTCAGTACTTC; cdr3_aa: CASSYSINSGSIQYF; d_call: -; j_call: TRBJ2-4; v_call: TRBV6-5; clone_size: -
cdr3_nt: TGTGCCAGTAGTCGGACAGGGGGGAATCAGCCCCAGCATTTT; cdr3_aa: CASSRTGGNQPQHF; d_call: TRBD1; j_call: TRBJ1-5; v_call: TRBV19; clone_size: many
cdr3_nt: TGCGCCAGCAGCGCCATACTAGCGGGAGGGCCTGATGAAGAGACCCAGTACTTC; cdr3_aa: CASSAILAGGPDEETQYF; d_call: TRBD2; j_call: TRBJ2-5; v_call: TRBV4-3; clone_size: -
cdr3_nt: TGTGCCATCAGTGAGTCTGTCAGGGAGAGAGAGACCCAGTACTTC; cdr3_aa: CAISESVRERETQYF; d_call: -; j_call: TRBJ2-5; v_call: TRBV10-3; clone_size: -
cdr3_nt: TGTGCCAGCAGTTTGGCCACCGGGACAGGGTCTACGAAACAGTACTTC; cdr3_aa: CASSLATGTGSTKQYF; d_call: TRBD1; j_call: TRBJ2-7; v_call: TRBV28; clone_size: -
cdr3_nt: TGTGCCAGTAGTATAGATAGGCGTACAGGGTACCGGAACACTGAAGCTTTCTTT; cdr3_aa: CASSIDRRTGYRNTEAFF; d_call: -; j_call: TRBJ1-1; v_call: TRBV19; clone_size: -
cdr3_nt: TGTGCCAGCCGTAGCGTTGTTGGGGAGCAGTTCTTC; cdr3_aa: CASRSVVGEQFF; d_call: -; j_call: TRBJ2-1; v_call: TRBV28; clone_size: many
cdr3_nt: TGTGCCACCAGTGATTCCCGGGGGCCGGGAGAGACCCAGTACTTC; cdr3_aa: CATSDSRGPGETQYF; d_call: -; j_call: TRBJ2-5; v_call: TRBV24-1; clone_size: -
cdr3_nt: TGTGCCAGCAGCCACTATTCCGAGAGTTACAATGAGCAGTTCTTC; cdr3_aa: CASSHYSESYNEQFF; d_call: -; j_call: TRBJ2-1; v_call: TRBV4-2; clone_size: -
cdr3_nt: TGTGCCAGCAGCGATACAGGTACCCGGGCCCAGCATTTT; cdr3_aa: CASSDTGTRAQHF; d_call: -; j_call: TRBJ1-5; v_call: TRBV2; clone_size: few
cdr3_nt: TGTGCCAGCAGCCCGGACGGAAACTACGAGCAGTACTTC; cdr3_aa: CASSPDGNYEQYF; d_call: -; j_call: TRBJ2-7; v_call: TRBV11-2; clone_size: many
cdr3_nt: TGCGCCAGCAGCGTGGTTGGGGGTACTACCTCCTACGAGCAGTACTTC; cdr3_aa: CASSVVGGTTSYEQYF; d_call: -; j_call: TRBJ2-7; v_call: TRBV4-1; clone_size: few
cdr3_nt: TGTGTCAGCAGTGAAGCGGGAGGGGATCCGGCTAATGAAAAACTGTTTTTT; cdr3_aa: CVSSEAGGDPANEKLFF; d_call: -; j_call: TRBJ1-4; v_call: TRBV2; clone_size: few
cdr3_nt: TGTGCCAGCAGTACTGACAGGGCCGATGGCTACACCTTC; cdr3_aa: CASSTDRADGYTF; d_call: TRBD1; j_call: TRBJ1-2; v_call: TRBV2; clone_size: many
cdr3_nt: TGTGCCAGCAACCAACTAGCGGGAGGTCGTCAGTTCTTC; cdr3_aa: CASNQLAGGRQFF; d_call: TRBD2; j_call: TRBJ2-1; v_call: TRBV2; clone_size: -
cdr3_nt: TGTGCCAGCAGTCTCCCGGGGCTTCAGCCCCAGCATTTT; cdr3_aa: CASSLPGLQPQHF; d_call: -; j_call: TRBJ1-5; v_call: TRBV2; clone_size: many
cdr3_nt: TGTGCCAGCAGTTACTCTCGGACGGGAGGCACAGATACGCAGTATTTT; cdr3_aa: CASSYSRTGGTDTQYF; d_call: -; j_call: TRBJ2-3; v_call: TRBV6-5; clone_size: many
cdr3_nt: TGTGCCAGCAGTACCGATAGCGGGAGGGTAAACATTCAGTACTTC; cdr3_aa: CASSTDSGRVNIQYF; d_call: TRBD2; j_call: TRBJ2-4; v_call: TRBV28; clone_size: many
cdr3_nt: TGTGCCAGCAGCTCCCTAAGGGGGAGGTATAATGAGCAGTTCTTC; cdr3_aa: CASSSLRGRYNEQFF; d_call: -; j_call: TRBJ2-1; v_call: TRBV11-2; clone_size: many
cdr3_nt: TGTGCCAGCAGTTTATCGGGACGGCGGGACTCCTACGAGCAGTACTTC; cdr3_aa: CASSLSGRRDSYEQYF; d_call: -; j_call: TRBJ2-7; v_call: TRBV27; clone_size: many
cdr3_nt: TGCAGTGCTATCCTAGGCATAAGCACAGATACGCAGTATTTT; cdr3_aa: CSAILGISTDTQYF; d_call: -; j_call: TRBJ2-3; v_call: TRBV20-1; clone_size: -
cdr3_nt: TGTGCCAGCTCACCCGAAATGGATACGCAGTATTTT; cdr3_aa: CASSPEMDTQYF; d_call: -; j_call: TRBJ2-3; v_call: TRBV18; clone_size: many
cdr3_nt: TGCGCCAGCAGTGAGAGTGGGGCGGGAAGATCCGGGGAGCTGTTTTTT; cdr3_aa: CASSESGAGRSGELFF; d_call: -; j_call: TRBJ2-2; v_call: TRBV10-2; clone_size: -
cdr3_nt: TGTGCCAGCAACACCGGACAGACGAACACTGAAGCTTTCTTT; cdr3_aa: CASNTGQTNTEAFF; d_call: -; j_call: TRBJ1-1; v_call: TRBV11-1; clone_size: many
cdr3_nt: TGCGCCAGCAGTTCCACTAGGACCTCCTACAATGAGCAGTTCTTC; cdr3_aa: CASSSTRTSYNEQFF; d_call: -; j_call: TRBJ2-1; v_call: TRBV10-1; clone_size: few
cdr3_nt: TGCAGCGTTAGACCGCAAGAGACCCAGTACTTC; cdr3_aa: CSVRPQETQYF; d_call: -; j_call: TRBJ2-5; v_call: TRBV29-1; clone_size: many
cdr3_nt: TGTGCCAGCACACCTCGGGGGGGCATGAACACTGAAGCTTTCTTT; cdr3_aa: CASTPRGGMNTEAFF; d_call: -; j_call: TRBJ1-1; v_call: TRBV6-2/TRBV6-3; clone_size: -
cdr3_nt: TGTGCCAGCAGTTACGAAATAGCCGTCAACACTGAAGCTTTCTTT; cdr3_aa: CASSYEIAVNTEAFF; d_call: -; j_call: TRBJ1-1; v_call: TRBV6-5; clone_size: -